The rows below give T cell receptor beta chains drawn from one sample of a study of blood T cell repertoires in COVID-19. Assay: immunoSEQ multiplex PCR; the TCRdb copy retains only in-frame clones and omits some. The sample shows about 100,000 clones, 70% to 90% of them seen only once. The material sequenced was peripheral blood. The receptors originated from a man in his fifties or sixties with active or convalescent COVID-19. Both conserved end residues are part of each CDR3. The order of the fields is D gene, J gene, V gene, clone size, CDR3 DNA, CDR3 protein. A D gene is named only where the DNA matches it firmly. The size of a clone is reported for some rows only, either as once, few or many, or as a class for expanded clones.

>.|TRBJ2-7|TRBV6-5|.
TGTGCCAGCAGCTCAACGGAGGTTACCTACGAGCAGTACTTC
CASSSTEVTYEQYF
>TRBD1|TRBJ2-7|TRBV3-1/TRBV3-2|.
TGTGCCAGCAGCCATTCACCAGGACAGGGGCACTACGAGCAGTACTTC
CASSHSPGQGHYEQYF
>.|TRBJ2-5|TRBV3-1/TRBV3-2|.
TGTGCCAGCAGCCAAAGGTCGCGGTCGGGGGAGACCCAGTACTTC
CASSQRSRSGETQYF
>TRBD1|TRBJ1-1|TRBV10-3|.
TGTGCCATCAACCGGACAGGGGGCAAAGGAGCTTTCTTT
CAINRTGGKGAFF
>.|TRBJ2-1|TRBV10-1|.
TGCGCCAGCAGTGCAGGGGGGTTCCAGAGGTCCTACAATGAGCAGTTCTTC
CASSAGGFQRSYNEQFF
>.|TRBJ1-5|TRBV29-1|.
TGCAGCGTTTTGGAGTCGGATGATCAGCCCCAGCATTTT
CSVLESDDQPQHF
>TRBD1|TRBJ2-1|TRBV18|.
TGTGCCAGCTCACCACCGAGGACAGGTCTATACAATGAGCAGTTCTTC
CASSPPRTGLYNEQFF
>TRBD1|TRBJ2-7|TRBV7-2|few
TGTGCCAGCAGCATTAGGACAGGGGCAGGGAACGAGCAGTACTTC
CASSIRTGAGNEQYF
>.|TRBJ2-2|TRBV5-4|.
TGTGCCAGCAGCTTCGAGCGTCACACCGGGGAGCTGTTTTTT
CASSFERHTGELFF
>.|TRBJ2-3|TRBV3-1/TRBV3-2|.
TGTGCCAGCAGTCCCCGGGGACAAGATACGCAGTATTTT
CASSPRGQDTQYF
>.|TRBJ2-5|TRBV2|.
TGTGCCAGCAGTGAATCGGAGACCCAGTACTTC
CASSESETQYF
>.|TRBJ2-3|TRBV10-1|once
TGCGCCAGTAGCGGTAGCACAGATACGCAGTATTTT
CASSGSTDTQYF
>.|TRBJ2-3|TRBV7-8|.
TGTGCCAGCAGCCGACTAGCAGATACGCAGTATTTT
CASSRLADTQYF
>.|TRBJ2-2|TRBV4-2|.
TGTGCCAGCAGAGGACTAAAAAACACCGGGGAGCTGTTTTTT
CASRGLKNTGELFF
>.|TRBJ1-4|TRBV6-1|.
TGTGCCAGCAGTGAAACGGGAGCAACTAATGAAAAACTGTTTTTT
CASSETGATNEKLFF
>.|TRBJ2-7|TRBV11-3|.
TGTGCCAGCAGCTTGGGAGGCGGGGCAGACTTCTACGAGCAGTACTTC
CASSLGGGADFYEQYF
>.|TRBJ2-7|TRBV19|few
TGTGCCAGTAGGGTTGCCCAGGGGGGCTACGAGCAGTACTTC
CASRVAQGGYEQYF
>.|TRBJ2-7|TRBV12-3/TRBV12-4|.
TGTGCCAGCAGTCTGGACTATGAGCAGTACTTC
CASSLDYEQYF